These 20 T cell receptor beta chains were all obtained from the same sample, sequenced in a study of blood T cells in healthy people across ages. PCR was performed a second time for about 6 to 11 cycles using a sample-barcoded 5' primer and a J-beta primer mix. TCRdb called the 5' RACE reads again in MiXCR, with one record for every CDR3 protein. The sample records nearly 1 million distinct CDR3 sequences, roughly half being singletons. The material sequenced was blood. These receptors all come from a woman between 55 and 75 years old in good health.

This clonotype was picked up a small number of times. J is TRBJ1-1 and V is TRBV6-5; tentatively, D is TRBD1 (5 bases). V was trimmed by 0 bases and J by 4 bases, leaving 12 bases between them. Per germline, CDR1 MNHEY and CDR2 SVGAGI. This CDR3 region has 15 residues. CDR3 sequence (DNA): TGTGCCAGCAGTTACTCGAACAGGCGGCTCACTGAAGCTTTCTTT. Its translation is CASSYSNRRLTEAFF.

The V and J genes are TRBV4-1 and TRBJ1-4, with D perhaps TRBD1 (5 bases). Trimming pared 0 bases from V and 1 base from J, leaving 9 bases between. Germline CDR1 and CDR2: MGHRA and YSYEKL. CDR3 length equals 16 residues. This CDR3 reads CASSQEWGGTNEKLFF. The CDR3 DNA is TGCGCCAGCAGCCAAGAGTGGGGGGGAACTAATGAAAAACTGTTTTTT.

Many counts were recorded for this clonotype. This chain uses TRBV15 with TRBJ2-5; 7 positions match TRBD2. V shed 10 bases and J 2 bases; nucleotides not matched to a gene: 10. Germline lookup yields CDR1 LNHNV and CDR2 YYDKDF (reference sequence). This CDR3 region has 14 residues. The DNA for the CDR3 is TGTGCCAGTTCCCACGCCGGGAGGCAAGAGACCCAGTACTTC. Translating gives CASSHAGRQETQYF.

This clonotype was counted a few times. This chain uses TRBV29-1 with TRBJ1-4, with D hard to call. Germline V gene data show CDR1 as SQVTM and CDR2 as ANQGSEA. Trimming took off 7 bases at V and 8 bases at J, with 11 bases between the two ends. This CDR3 has 11 residues. The CDR3 protein is CSGTAEEKLFF. CDR3 bases: TGCAGCGGGACTGCGGAGGAAAAACTGTTTTTT.

This clonotype was detected only a few times. The chain combines TRBV7-2 with TRBJ2-5; tentative D call: TRBD1 (7 bases). V lost 5 bases and J lost 2, with 12 bases in between. This CDR3 is 14 amino acids long. From germline, CDR1 is SGHTA and CDR2 FQGNSA. CDR3 nucleotides: TGTGCCAGCAGCGGGGGGACAGTTCAAGAGACCCAGTACTTC. Translating gives CASSGGTVQETQYF.

As regards this clonotype: Given a much more abundant clone one base away, this may be a read error. V usage is TRBV12-3 or TRBV12-4 and J usage is TRBJ2-5, with D unresolved. The ends were cut back, 2 bases at V and 3 bases at J, with 10 bases in the middle. The CDR3 has 14 residues. This CDR3 reads CASSLPPSEETQYF. CDR3 nucleotide sequence: TGTGCCAGCAGTTTACCCCCCTCGGAAGAGACCCAGTACTTC.

V usage is TRBV28 and J usage is TRBJ2-7, with TRBD2 as a possible D gene (6 bases). V dropped 2 bases and J dropped 2 bases, with 13 bases sitting between them. The CDR3 has 15 residues. Germline-derived CDR1 and CDR2 are MDHEN and SYDVKM. The CDR3 coding sequence is TGTGCCAGCAGTTTAGGCGGGACGAACGCCTACGAGCAGTACTTC. As protein: CASSLGGTNAYEQYF.

This sequence joins TRBV12-3 or TRBV12-4 and TRBJ2-3, with TRBD2 as a possible D gene (5 bases). This CDR3 contains 15 residues. V was pared by 4 bases and J by 4 bases, with 15 bases between. The CDR3 sequence is CASSYGRGQADTQYF. Here the CDR3 DNA reads TGTGCCAGCAGTTACGGACGGGGTCAGGCAGATACGCAGTATTTT.

This clonotype was seen a few times. The chain joins TRBV6-5 to TRBJ2-7, with 7 bases matching TRBD1. Unmatched junction bases numbered 9, after V lost 5 bases and J lost 2 bases. The germline V gene encodes CDR1 MNHEY and CDR2 SVGAGI. The CDR3 has 15 amino acids. For the CDR3, the DNA is TGTGCCAGCAGTCGGACGGACAGGACCCCCTACGAGCAGTACTTC. Its protein product is CASSRTDRTPYEQYF.

This chain connects TRBV20-1 to TRBJ2-5; TRBD2 matches 13 bases. CDR3 length equals 13 residues. The J segment lost 7 bases and the V segment lost 5 bases, leaving 4 bases of the junction unmatched. Germline V gives CDR1 DFQATT, CDR2 SNEGSKA (reference sequence). CDR3 nucleotides: TGCAGTGCTCGGACTAGCGGGAGTAGGACCCAGTACTTC. This codes for CSARTSGSRTQYF.

The chain has TRBV15 and TRBJ1-2, with D perhaps TRBD1 (6 bases). The CDR3 extends over 15 amino acids. V was pared by 3 bases and J by 2 bases, with 13 bases between. Germline V lookup: CDR1 LNHNV, CDR2 YYDKDF (reference sequence). The DNA for the CDR3 is TGTGCCACCAGCAGGGACAAACAGGGAAACTATGGCTACACCTTC. It yields the protein CATSRDKQGNYGYTF.

This chain connects TRBV4-1 to TRBJ2-7, with D hard to call. Per germline, CDR1 MGHRA and CDR2 YSYEKL. V lost 2 bases and J 2 bases, leaving 10 bases between the germline ends. The CDR3 has 14 amino acids. The CDR3 is CASSQYDGPYEQYF. DNA of the CDR3: TGCGCCAGCAGCCAATACGACGGTCCCTACGAGCAGTACTTC.

The chain couples TRBV5-1 to TRBJ2-7; a weak D match, TRBD2 (5 bases). Per germline, CDR1 SGHRS and CDR2 YFSETQ. The CDR3 sequence is 13 residues long. V lost 5 bases and J lost 2, with 11 bases in between. CDR3 in DNA: TGCGCCAGCAGAGGGAGCGAAACCTACGAGCAGTACTTC. Protein: CASRGSETYEQYF.

This clonotype was observed a few times. This rearrangement joins TRBV9 to TRBJ2-7, with no clear D. The CDR3 has 13 residues. Germline CDR1 is SGDLS and CDR2 is YYNGEE. V was pared by 4 bases and J by 4 bases, with 12 bases between. DNA for the CDR3: TGTGCCAGCAGCCCCCCCGACGATTACGAGCAGTACTTC. Protein product: CASSPPDDYEQYF.

The gene calls are TRBV6-1 and TRBJ2-6; 8 nucleotides align to TRBD1. The germline CDR1 and CDR2 sequences are MNHNS and SASEGT. This CDR3 has 17 amino acids. With V trimmed by 5 bases and J by 4 bases, 10 bases remained unmatched. The CDR3 here is CASSLGQGGSGANVLTF. CDR3 DNA sequence: TGTGCCAGCAGTCTTGGACAGGGAGGATCCGGGGCCAACGTCCTGACTTTC.

This chain joins TRBV7-9 and TRBJ2-4; D uncertain. The DNA end is more similar to TRBJ2-7, so the J call may be wrong. Germline V gene sequence: CDR1 SEHNR, CDR2 FQNEAQ (reference sequence). CDR3 length: 17 residues. The CDR3 sequence: CASSPAPLMSKDYEQYF. CDR3 nucleotide sequence: TGTGCCAGCAGCCCTGCCCCGTTAATGAGCAAAGACTACGAGCAGTACTTC.

The chain joins TRBV3-1 to TRBJ2-5; D is possibly TRBD1 or TRBD2 (5 bases each). The V and J ends lost 0 bases and 11 bases respectively, with 16 bases between them. The germline V gene encodes CDR1 LGHDT and CDR2 YNNKEL (reference sequence). The length of the CDR3 is 14 residues. The CDR3 DNA sequence: TGTGCCAGCAGCCAAGATCCCCAACCCAGGGAGCAGTACTTC. Protein sequence: CASSQDPQPREQYF.

The rearrangement uses TRBV6-2 or TRBV6-3 and TRBJ1-2, with D tentatively TRBD1 (5 bases). Looked up from germline, CDR1 is MNHEY and CDR2 is SVGEGT. The CDR3 sequence is 12 residues long. V was cut by 5 bases and J by 4 bases, with 8 bases left in between. CDR3 protein: CASSDSPYGYTF. CDR3 in DNA: TGTGCCAGCAGTGACAGTCCCTATGGCTACACCTTC.

The chain links TRBV28 to TRBJ1-6; D unclear. With 6 bases removed from V and 9 bases from J, the gap between germline ends came to 6 bases. The CDR3 is 11 residues long. The germline V gene encodes CDR1 MDHEN and CDR2 SYDVKM. In nucleotides, the CDR3 is TGTGCCAGCAGATCCATTTCACCCCTCCACTTT. Encoded protein: CASRSISPLHF.

The rearrangement uses TRBV18 and TRBJ1-5; possibly TRBD1 for D (5 bases). V was trimmed by 3 bases and J by 5 bases, leaving 5 bases between them. The germline CDR1 and CDR2 sequences are KGHSH and LQKENI. CDR3 length: 12 amino acids. The CDR3, as DNA: TGTGCCAGCTCACCGGGGGATCAGCCCCAGCATTTT. Its protein is CASSPGDQPQHF.